This T cell receptor (beta chain) was found in a study of blood T cell repertoires in COVID-19. Overall study: Acute and convalescent COVID-19 specimens originated in the United States, Italy and Spain.

Only in-frame clones appear in the TCRdb table, and some are missing; sequencing was by immunoSEQ multiplex PCR. Counted here are about 200,000 clones, 88% occurring once; the ten biggest clones make up approximately 5.5%. The sequence derives from a man between 40 and 49 years old with active or convalescent COVID-19. The sequenced sample consisted of peripheral blood.

CDR3 in amino acids: CASSAPATLGQGVGNTIYF. The DNA of the CDR3 is TGTGCCAGCAGCGCCCCCGCCACCCTTGGACAAGGGGTAGGAAACACCATATATTTT. The V and J genes are TRBV7-3 and TRBJ1-3; D may be TRBD1 (5 bases). Germline CDR1 and CDR2: SGHTA and FQGTGA. The V end lost 5 bases, the J end lost 4 bases, and 27 bases lay between the germline ends. This CDR3 is built from 19 residues.